These 10 T cell receptor beta chains came from one sample sequenced in a study of shared clonotypes between healthy human individuals. Using immunoSEQ multiplex PCR, the repertoire was profiled, and TCRdb retains in-frame clones only, with some absent. The sample lists about 510,000 clones; approximately 85% were seen once. Sequencing was carried out using PBMCs. The source is a middle-aged woman in good health. Some clones in this sample may be carry-over from other donors' samples.

The sample holds a few counts of this clone. The rearrangement links TRBV5-1 to TRBJ2-7; tentatively, D is TRBD1 or TRBD2 (6 bases each). This CDR3 is 14 amino acids long. The V gene's germline CDR1 is SGHRS and CDR2 YFSETQ. The V end was cut by 1 base, the J end by 6 bases, with 14 bases between. The CDR3: CASSLRGVGGEQYF. The DNA of the CDR3 is TGCGCCAGCAGCTTGAGGGGGGTTGGAGGCGAGCAGTACTTC.

The J gene is TRBJ2-1, the V gene TRBV28; 8 bases are shared with TRBD2. In germline, CDR1 is MDHEN, CDR2 SYDVKM. V shed 3 bases and J 10 bases; nucleotides not matched to a gene: 20. CDR3 length: 18 residues. The CDR3 nucleotides read TGTGCCAGCAGTTTTAGGGCAGGGTGGGCTAGCGGGCTTGGGGAGCAGTTCTTC. Translated, it gives CASSFRAGWASGLGEQFF.

J is TRBJ2-3 and V is TRBV30, with D perhaps matching TRBD1 or TRBD2 (6 bases each). The CDR3 has 15 amino acids. Germline loops: CDR1 GTSNPN, CDR2 SVGIG (reference sequence). Trimming shortened V by 0 bases and J by 4 bases, and 14 bases separated the two germline ends. Here the CDR3 DNA reads TGTGCCTGGAGTGTACGGTTGGGGGGCGCAGATACGCAGTATTTT. It yields the protein CAWSVRLGGADTQYF.

V gene TRBV5-6 combines with J gene TRBJ2-2; D is unresolved. This CDR3 has 13 residues. Trimming left V 5 bases short and J 6 bases short, with 11 bases between. Germline V gene sequence: CDR1 SGHDT, CDR2 YYEEEE. The DNA for the CDR3 is TGTGCCAGCAGTACACAGCTGGCCGGGGAGCTGTTTTTT. Its translation is CASSTQLAGELFF.

The chain carries TRBV7-2 and TRBJ1-3; D gene ambiguous. CDR3 length: 16 residues. Germline CDR1 is SGHTA and CDR2 is FQGNSA. V dropped 8 bases and J dropped 1 base, with 18 bases sitting between them. The CDR3 DNA follows: TGTGCCAGCTCTCTACGAGGTGGCGGGTCTGGAAACACCATATATTTT. This sequence encodes CASSLRGGGSGNTIYF.

V is TRBV6-6 and J is TRBJ1-1; TRBD1 agrees at 9 bases. Germline trimming cut 4 bases from V and 6 bases from J; bases unmatched to any gene: 6. The CDR3 runs to 14 residues. Germline V gene lookup returns CDR1 MNHNY and CDR2 SVGAGI (reference sequence). The CDR3 loop reads CASSLITGGPEAFF. Here the CDR3 DNA reads TGTGCCAGCAGTTTGATTACAGGGGGCCCTGAAGCTTTCTTT.

The chain joins TRBV2 to TRBJ2-5; possible D gene TRBD2, 6 bases. The length of the CDR3 is 12 residues. Trimming left V 11 bases short and J 0 bases short, with 10 bases between. Germline V gene sequence: CDR1 SNHLY, CDR2 FYNNEI. The CDR3 nucleotides read TGTGCCGCCCGGGACTACCAAGAGACCCAGTACTTC. This sequence encodes CAARDYQETQYF.

V and J are TRBV6-1 and TRBJ1-5; D is undetermined. In germline, CDR1 is MNHNS, CDR2 SASEGT. With 0 bases removed from V and 7 bases from J, the gap between germline ends came to 19 bases. The CDR3 totals 17 residues. CDR3 loop: CASSEALLGSPGQPQHF. For the CDR3, the DNA is TGTGCCAGCAGTGAAGCGCTTCTCGGGTCCCCGGGGCAGCCCCAGCATTTT.

The genes are TRBV27 and TRBJ1-2; 7 nucleotides agree with TRBD1. The CDR3 totals 14 residues. The germline V gene encodes CDR1 MNHEY and CDR2 SMNVEV (reference sequence). Trimming cost V 4 bases and J 4 bases; bases outside gene matches: 6. CDR3 sequence: CASSSRGPGYGYTF. Here the CDR3 DNA reads TGTGCCAGCAGTTCTAGGGGGCCCGGCTATGGCTACACCTTC.

This rearrangement joins TRBV7-9 to TRBJ2-1; D is unresolved. Trimming pared 4 bases from V and 15 bases from J, leaving 10 bases between. CDR3 length equals 10 residues. CDR1 and CDR2 from the germline V gene are SEHNR and FQNEAQ (reference sequence). In nucleotides, the CDR3 is TGTGCCAGCAGCTCGACCGGGCCGTTCTTC. As protein: CASSSTGPFF.